These 5 T cell receptor beta chains share one sample of origin, sequenced in a study (dated by TCRdb to about 2016). The receptor library was made with RT-PCR. Sequencer: Illumina MiSeq. In-frame beta chains were kept once TCRdb had trimmed the public reads at Q25 with fastp and called clones with MiXCR. Entries that share a CDR3 protein sequence are merged under the most common genes and DNA. This sample lists 550,000 to 750,000 distinct CDR3 sequences; approximately 14% were detected once. The ten largest clones take up 3.6% of the sample. Material for sequencing was memory CD4+ T cells from blood. Receptors were obtained from a female donor in good health, serving as a healthy control.

V gene TRBV10-3 combines with J gene TRBJ2-3; 7 nucleotides align to TRBD2. This CDR3 comprises 13 residues. Germline loops: CDR1 ENHRY, CDR2 SYGVKD. With 3 bases clipped from V and 5 bases from J, the junction kept 2 bases outside the gene matches. CDR3 nucleotide sequence: TGTGCCATCAGTGACCGGGAGGTAGATACGCAGTATTTT. Protein: CAISDREVDTQYF.

This clonotype appeared many times. The CDR3 loop is CSAREAGTGSSGELFF. As DNA, the CDR3 is TGCAGTGCCAGGGAGGCCGGGACAGGGTCGAGCGGGGAGCTGTTTTTT. The V and J genes are TRBV20-1 and TRBJ2-2, with 9 bases that match TRBD1. Germline loops: CDR1 DFQATT, CDR2 SNEGSKA (reference sequence). Trimming at V came to 6 bases and at J to 7 bases, leaving 15 bases not matched to a gene. The CDR3 runs to 16 residues.

This clonotype was seen repeatedly, ten times or more. This sequence joins TRBV10-2 and TRBJ2-2, with 7 bases fitting TRBD2. The ends lost 8 bases at V and 5 bases at J; junction bases unmatched: 8. The CDR3 runs to 14 residues. Per germline, CDR1 WSHSY and CDR2 SAAADI. The CDR3 sequence: CASALAGETGELFF. The CDR3 DNA follows: TGCGCCAGCGCTTTGGCGGGAGAAACCGGGGAGCTGTTTTTT.

This chain connects TRBV7-9 to TRBJ2-1, with TRBD2 identical over 13 bases. CDR3 length: 18 amino acids. The V gene's germline CDR1 is SEHNR and CDR2 FQNEAQ (reference sequence). With 3 bases clipped from V and 2 bases from J, the junction kept 7 bases outside the gene matches. The CDR3 nucleotides read TGTGCCAGCAGCTTCACCCTGACTAGCGGGGGGACCTACAATGAGCAGTTCTTC. It codes for CASSFTLTSGGTYNEQFF.

This chain uses TRBV29-1 with TRBJ2-3; D is uncertain. Trimming took 3 bases from V and 0 from J, leaving 7 bases between them. Per germline, CDR1 SQVTM and CDR2 ANQGSEA. The CDR3 contains 13 residues. The CDR3 coding sequence is TGCAGCGTTGATGCCGGGAGCACAGATACGCAGTATTTT. It translates to CSVDAGSTDTQYF.